This TCR beta chain was identified during a study of cytomegalovirus exposure and HLA in healthy donors. Study-level findings and limits: Association of a missense DCLRE1C variant with TCR beta V- and J-gene trimming was reported in a later analysis. Presence/absence analyses assumed roughly uniform sequencing depth across donors.

Note on this clone: Its specificity is unknown.

The CDR3 extends over 12 amino acids. Germline V gene lookup returns CDR1 SEHNR and CDR2 FQNEAQ (reference sequence). V was cut by 5 bases and J by 5 bases, with 9 bases left in between. The PCR employed 60 Vbeta primers together with 13 Jbeta primers. Repertoires were generated with immunoSEQ multiplex PCR, while TCRdb's copy carries only in-frame clones and drops some. The table lists over 150,000 clones, around four fifths of them singletons. The receptor was derived from a male donor in good health and CMV-seropositive. This chain joins TRBV7-9 and TRBJ1-2; the D is unclear. Sample: PBMCs. CDR3 region: CASSPTGYGYTF. The CDR3 coding sequence is TGTGCCAGCAGCCCGACGGGGTATGGCTACACCTTC.